Shown below are 5 T cell receptor beta chains from a single sample sequenced in a study of OX40 agonist ivuxolimab in advanced cancers. Libraries were prepared by immunoSEQ multiplex PCR; TCRdb keeps only in-frame clonotypes and omits some of them. The repertoire holds around 25,000 clones, with roughly 76% as singletons. The material was CD4+ or CD8+ T cells sorted from blood, obtained in a trial of the OX40 agonist ivuxolimab. These receptors came from an adult with an advanced solid tumor such as melanoma, head and neck, liver or kidney cancer.

In regard to this clone: Relative to the germline gene, one junction end is altered; a read error may explain this. The rearrangement uses TRBV5-5 and TRBJ1-5, with TRBD1 matching over 12 bases. The germline V gene encodes CDR1 SGHKS and CDR2 YYEKEE (reference sequence). The CDR3 extends over 15 amino acids. The CDR3 nucleotides read TGTGCCAGCAGTTTGGGACAGGGGGCATATCAGCCCCAGCATTTT. Amino acid sequence: CASSLGQGAYQPQHF.

V is TRBV6-5 and J is TRBJ2-6; D unresolved. CDR1 is MNHEY, CDR2 SVGAGI, per germline. Trimming cost V 1 base and J 0 bases, with 1 base left between them. The CDR3 spans 14 residues. Here the CDR3 DNA reads TGTGCCAGCAGTTACTACTCTGGGGCCAACGTCCTGACTTTC. This encodes CASSYYSGANVLTF.

The gene calls are TRBV18 and TRBJ1-4; D gene uncertain. This CDR3 contains 16 residues. Germline loops: CDR1 KGHSH, CDR2 LQKENI. V lost 3 bases, J lost 0 bases, and 11 bases lay in between. CDR3 loop: CASSPGRATTNEKLFF. The CDR3 DNA is TGTGCCAGCTCACCCGGACGAGCTACAACTAATGAAAAACTGTTTTTT.

The V call is TRBV9, the J call TRBJ1-2; the D is unclear. V lost 0 bases to trimming and J lost 0 bases, with 9 bases between them. The CDR3 length is 15 residues. CDR1 and CDR2 from the germline V gene are SGDLS and YYNGEE. CDR3 protein: CASSVGQAANYGYTF. Written as DNA, the CDR3 is TGTGCCAGCAGCGTAGGCCAGGCAGCTAACTATGGCTACACCTTC.

V gene TRBV4-3 combines with J gene TRBJ1-3; 9 nucleotides align to TRBD1. The V gene end was trimmed by 0 bases and the J gene end by 2 bases; junction bases not matched to a gene: 8. CDR3 length: 18 amino acids. Germline-derived CDR1 and CDR2 are LGHNA and YSLEER. CDR3 coding DNA: TGCGCCAGCAGCCAAGATCGTCCGGACAGGGGTGCTGGAAACACCATATATTTT. It translates to CASSQDRPDRGAGNTIYF.